These T cell receptor beta chains were read from a single sample in a study of CD8+ T cells in alopecia areata. The data were produced by immunoSEQ multiplex PCR, yet TCRdb's version contains in-frame clones alone and is incomplete. The profile shows 120,000 to 150,000 clones, approximately 65% of them singletons. Sequenced: CD8+ T cells sorted from blood. These receptors came from a human donor in good health. Both conserved end residues are part of each CDR3. A D gene is named only where the DNA matches it firmly. Not all rows give a size; the values are once, few, many and, for expanded clones, a class.

V gene: TRBV6-4
D gene: NA
CDR3 length: 15
clone size: NA
J gene: TRBJ2-1
CDR3 protein: CASSDGSGSYNEQFF
CDR3 DNA: TGTGCCAGCAGTGACGGGTCGGGATCCTACAATGAGCAGTTCTTC

V gene: TRBV7-9
D gene: NA
CDR3 length: 13
clone size: NA
J gene: TRBJ2-7
CDR3 protein: CASSLRGKDEQYF
CDR3 DNA: TGTGCCAGCAGCCTACGGGGCAAGGACGAGCAGTACTTC

V gene: TRBV7-9
D gene: NA
CDR3 length: 15
clone size: once
J gene: TRBJ1-1
CDR3 protein: CASSLPTGYATEAFF
CDR3 DNA: TGTGCCAGCAGCTTACCAACAGGGTATGCCACTGAAGCTTTCTTT

V gene: TRBV11-2
D gene: NA
CDR3 length: 16
clone size: NA
J gene: TRBJ2-5
CDR3 protein: CASSLGVSTAGETQYF
CDR3 DNA: TGTGCCAGCAGCTTAGGGGTGAGCACAGCTGGAGAGACCCAGTACTTC

V gene: TRBV25-1
D gene: NA
CDR3 length: 13
clone size: NA
J gene: TRBJ1-1
CDR3 protein: CASSEGRITEAFF
CDR3 DNA: TGTGCCAGCAGTGAGGGGCGGATCACTGAAGCTTTCTTT

V gene: TRBV4-1
D gene: TRBD1
CDR3 length: 16
clone size: NA
J gene: TRBJ2-7
CDR3 protein: CASSYRSGTGGYEQYF
CDR3 DNA: TGCGCCAGCAGCTACAGGTCCGGGACAGGGGGCTACGAGCAGTACTTC

V gene: TRBV30
D gene: TRBD2
CDR3 length: 15
clone size: few
J gene: TRBJ2-5
CDR3 protein: CAWAPGLAISETQYF
CDR3 DNA: TGTGCCTGGGCACCGGGACTAGCGATTAGTGAGACCCAGTACTTC

V gene: TRBV7-9
D gene: TRBD2
CDR3 length: 15
clone size: NA
J gene: TRBJ2-7
CDR3 protein: CASSLGGLGVDEQYF
CDR3 DNA: TGTGCCAGCAGCTTAGGAGGACTAGGAGTTGATGAGCAGTACTTC

V gene: TRBV6-5
D gene: NA
CDR3 length: 15
clone size: NA
J gene: TRBJ1-1
CDR3 protein: CASRVQGPRNTEAFF
CDR3 DNA: TGTGCCAGCAGGGTACAGGGCCCTCGGAACACTGAAGCTTTCTTT

V gene: TRBV29-1
D gene: NA
CDR3 length: 11
clone size: NA
J gene: TRBJ2-3
CDR3 protein: CSVEGRDTQYF
CDR3 DNA: TGCAGCGTTGAGGGGAGAGATACGCAGTATTTT

V gene: TRBV27
D gene: NA
CDR3 length: 14
clone size: NA
J gene: TRBJ2-7
CDR3 protein: CASSLIRGSYEQYF
CDR3 DNA: TGTGCCAGCAGTCTAATCAGGGGATCCTACGAGCAGTACTTC

V gene: TRBV7-9
D gene: NA
CDR3 length: 15
clone size: NA
J gene: TRBJ2-7
CDR3 protein: CASSPSPGSSYEQYF
CDR3 DNA: TGTGCCAGCAGCCCCTCACCGGGATCATCCTACGAGCAGTACTTC

V gene: TRBV30
D gene: NA
CDR3 length: 10
clone size: few
J gene: TRBJ1-1
CDR3 protein: CGVGPVEAFF
CDR3 DNA: TGTGGTGTGGGGCCGGTTGAAGCTTTCTTT

V gene: TRBV10-2
D gene: TRBD1
CDR3 length: 16
clone size: NA
J gene: TRBJ2-2
CDR3 protein: CASKLDEGQTTGELFF
CDR3 DNA: TGCGCCAGCAAACTGGACGAGGGACAGACCACCGGGGAGCTGTTTTTT

V gene: TRBV7-9
D gene: NA
CDR3 length: 15
clone size: NA
J gene: TRBJ2-5
CDR3 protein: CASSPPVAVQETQYF
CDR3 DNA: TGTGCCAGCAGCCCTCCAGTGGCAGTACAAGAGACCCAGTACTTC

V gene: TRBV29-1
D gene: NA
CDR3 length: 13
clone size: few
J gene: TRBJ2-7
CDR3 protein: CSVADGLAYEQYF
CDR3 DNA: TGCAGCGTTGCTGACGGGCTCGCCTACGAGCAGTACTTC